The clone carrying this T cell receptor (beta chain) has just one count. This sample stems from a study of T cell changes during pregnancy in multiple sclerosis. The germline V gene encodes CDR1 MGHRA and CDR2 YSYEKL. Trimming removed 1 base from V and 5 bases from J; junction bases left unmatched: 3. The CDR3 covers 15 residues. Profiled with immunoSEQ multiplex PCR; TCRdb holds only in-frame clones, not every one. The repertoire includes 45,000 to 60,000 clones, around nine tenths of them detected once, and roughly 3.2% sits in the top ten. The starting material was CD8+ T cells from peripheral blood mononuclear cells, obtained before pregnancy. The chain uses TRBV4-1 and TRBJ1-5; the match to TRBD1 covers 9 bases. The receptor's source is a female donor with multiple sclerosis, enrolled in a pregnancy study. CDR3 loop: CASSQVRTGDQPQHF. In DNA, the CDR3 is TGCGCCAGCAGCCAAGTCCGGACAGGGGATCAGCCCCAGCATTTT.